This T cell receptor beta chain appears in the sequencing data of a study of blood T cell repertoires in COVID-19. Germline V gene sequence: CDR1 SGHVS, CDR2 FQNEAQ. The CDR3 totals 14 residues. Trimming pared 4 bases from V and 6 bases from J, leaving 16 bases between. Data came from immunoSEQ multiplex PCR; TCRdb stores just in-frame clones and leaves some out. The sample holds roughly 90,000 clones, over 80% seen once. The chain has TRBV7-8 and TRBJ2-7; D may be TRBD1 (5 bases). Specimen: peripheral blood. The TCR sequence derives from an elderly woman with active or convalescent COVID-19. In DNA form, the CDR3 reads TGTGCCAGCAGCTCTCCAACAGGTTTCGGCGAGCAGTACTTC. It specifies CASSSPTGFGEQYF.